Below, one TCR beta chain is given with its context. The antigen is unknown. The sample originates from a study of CD8 T cells in Susac syndrome. Background on the study: There were Susac syndrome patients who were therapy-naive at blood draw, others on corticosteroids, and others on intravenous immunoglobulin alone.

Germline V gene lookup returns CDR1 MNHNY and CDR2 SVGAGI (reference sequence). Trimming pared 8 bases from V and 3 bases from J, leaving 20 bases between. The CDR3 covers 15 residues. FACS enriched CD8+ TEMRA cells, while bulk CD8+ and CD4+ were negatively isolated. With random hexamers, about 0.45 to 1 ug RNA was reverse transcribed. TCRdb re-called the immunoSEQ multiplex PCR reads with MiXCR, one entry per CDR3 protein. Found here are about 180,000 distinct CDR3 sequences, approximately 94% of them singletons; the top ten hold approximately 0.11%. Study-wide findings and caveats: Where Susac syndrome CD4+ T cell repertoires were concerned, no clonal expansion was evident.

The material sequenced was CD4+ T cells from PBMCs. This receptor was obtained from a human donor with Susac syndrome. This rearrangement joins TRBV6-6 to TRBJ2-7, with TRBD1 as a possible D gene (6 bases). The CDR3 is CASRTYRTDVYEQYF. DNA of the CDR3: TGTGCCAGCCGGACCTACCGGACAGACGTCTACGAGCAGTACTTC.